What follows are 26 T cell receptor beta chains derived from one specimen sequenced in a study of beta chain features in type 1 diabetes (dated by TCRdb to between 2018 and 2020). Library construction relied on the immunoSEQ multiplex PCR assay. The entire amount of isolated RNA was reverse transcribed using the High Capacity cDNA Reverse Transcription Kit, so the sequenced TCRB transcripts were expressed ones. TCRdb's version of the immuneACCESS table is confined to in-frame rearrangements and falls short of the full clone set. An unresolved V gene accounts for under half of the shortfall where checked; the remainder is of unknown origin. This sample holds about 250,000 clones; 11% to 15% were observed only once. Roughly 0.024% of the sample is in the top ten clones. What was sequenced was naive CD4+ T cells from blood. This sample's cell subset or site label indicates: true naive CD4+ T cells. The receptors were gathered from a woman aged 40 to 50 in good health.

The V and J genes are TRBV5-1 and TRBJ1-6; 8 positions agree with TRBD1. This CDR3 region has 15 residues. The trim removed 0 bases at V and 7 bases at J, leaving 3 bases unmatched. Germline V gene lookup returns CDR1 SGHRS and CDR2 YFSETQ. CDR3 region: CASSLDGQGNSPLHF. The DNA for the CDR3 is TGCGCCAGCAGCTTGGATGGACAGGGCAATTCACCCCTCCACTTT.

This clone was detected only a few times. The rearrangement joins TRBV9 to TRBJ2-5, with 7 bases matching TRBD2. The CDR3 runs to 14 residues. Germline V lookup: CDR1 SGDLS, CDR2 YYNGEE. J gave up 2 bases and V 2 bases, and 3 bases lay outside the gene matches. The CDR3 nucleotides are TGTGCCAGCAGCGTGGGAGGGAGTCAAGAGACCCAGTACTTC. Protein product: CASSVGGSQETQYF.

This clone has a handful of counts. CDR3 DNA: TGTGCCAGCAGCGTACGCGGCACAGATACGCAGTATTTT. Protein sequence: CASSVRGTDTQYF. The chain uses TRBV9 and TRBJ2-3; no clear D gene. This CDR3 contains 13 residues. V gave up 1 base and J gave up 1 base, with 4 bases separating them. Germline loops: CDR1 SGDLS, CDR2 YYNGEE.

The V call is TRBV5-6, the J call TRBJ1-1; 8 bases are shared with TRBD1. The CDR3 is 15 amino acids. With 5 bases clipped from V and 7 bases from J, the junction kept 13 bases outside the gene matches. Germline-derived CDR1 and CDR2 are SGHDT and YYEEEE. The DNA of the CDR3 is TGTGCCAGCAGGCAAAGTTCAGGGGGCGGAATTGAAGCTTTCTTT. As protein: CASRQSSGGGIEAFF. Full variable domain (outside the CDR3, taken from reference TRBV5-6 and TRBJ1-1): DAGVTQSPTHLIKTRGQQVTLRCSPKSGHDTVSWYQQALGQGPQFIFQYYEEEERQRGNFPDRFSGHQFPNYSSELNVNALLLGDSALYLCASRQSSGGGIEAFFGQGTRLTVV.

This clone has only a few counts. CDR3 DNA sequence: TGTGCCAGCACTCTCCGACAGGGGGTCTATGGCTACACCTTC. Translating gives CASTLRQGVYGYTF. The rearrangement joins TRBV28 to TRBJ1-2, with 9 bases matching TRBD1. The CDR3 is 14 residues long. The germline gives CDR1 MDHEN, CDR2 SYDVKM. Losses at the gene ends were 7 bases for V and 4 bases for J; bases not matched to a gene: 7.

J is TRBJ2-7 and V is TRBV12-5; maybe TRBD2 (5 bases). This CDR3 is 14 amino acids long. V was trimmed by 1 base and J by 2 bases, leaving 9 bases between them. Germline-derived CDR1 and CDR2 are LGHNT and FRNRAP. The CDR3 DNA sequence: TGTGCTAGTGGTTTGGGCTCCGGGGCCTACGAGCAGTACTTC. It encodes CASGLGSGAYEQYF. Using reference TRBV12-5 and TRBJ2-7 for the parts outside the CDR3, the full variable domain is DARVTQTPRHKVTEMGQEVTMRCQPILGHNTVFWYRQTMMQGLELLAYFRNRAPLDDSGMPKDRFSAEMPDATLATLKIQPSEPRDSAVYFCASGLGSGAYEQYFGPGTRLTVT.

A few counts support this clone. J is TRBJ2-7 and V is TRBV27; perhaps TRBD1 as D (6 bases). The germline V gene encodes CDR1 MNHEY and CDR2 SMNVEV (reference sequence). Trimming shortened V by 5 bases and J by 2 bases, and 19 bases separated the two germline ends. This CDR3 spans 16 amino acids. CDR3 in DNA: TGTGCCAGCAGTCCAAAATTGACAGGTCTCACCTACGAGCAGTACTTC. Translating gives CASSPKLTGLTYEQYF.

The chain carries TRBV9 and TRBJ2-1; D is ambiguous. The germline gives CDR1 SGDLS, CDR2 YYNGEE. The CDR3 is 15 residues long. Deletions cut 0 bases from V and 4 bases from J, with 11 bases between. DNA of the CDR3: TGTGCCAGCAGCGTAGCTTTAGCCGAGTACAATGAGCAGTTCTTC. This codes for CASSVALAEYNEQFF.

The sample holds a few counts of this clone. The chain employs TRBV19 and TRBJ2-7; 7 bases line up with TRBD1. With 6 bases clipped from V and 3 bases from J, the junction kept 5 bases outside the gene matches. Germline CDR1 is LNHDA and CDR2 is SQIVND (reference sequence). This CDR3 region has 13 residues. The CDR3 DNA reads as TGTGCCAGTAGCAGAAGACAGGGCTACGAGCAGTACTTC. Translating gives CASSRRQGYEQYF.

The J gene is TRBJ1-5, the V gene TRBV7-2, with a weak D call TRBD1 (5 bases). The CDR3 totals 17 residues. Germline values: CDR1 SGHTA, CDR2 FQGNSA. The V end lost 1 base, the J end lost 2 bases, and 15 bases lay between the germline ends. The CDR3 region has the DNA TGTGCCAGCAGCTTAGTCGGGCCGCAGGGTGGCAATCAGCCCCAGCATTTT. It encodes CASSLVGPQGGNQPQHF.

The V and J genes are TRBV7-2 and TRBJ2-3, with 9 bases aligning to TRBD2. CDR3 length: 18 amino acids. Germline CDR1 and CDR2: SGHTA and FQGNSA. J lost 3 bases, V lost 3 bases, and 13 bases had no gene match. CDR3 residues: CASSLRPRAGGRTDTQYF. The CDR3 coding sequence is TGTGCCAGCAGCTTGAGACCTAGGGCGGGGGGGCGAACAGATACGCAGTATTTT.

This clone was found a few times. J is TRBJ2-1 and V is TRBV5-6; 16 positions match TRBD2. Unmatched junction bases numbered 15, after V lost 10 bases and J lost 8 bases. The CDR3 covers 17 residues. Germline assignment: CDR1 SGHDT and CDR2 YYEEEE. The CDR3 DNA is TGTGCCGGTTCCGGGACTAGCGGGGGGGCTGGTTATGATGAGCAGTTCTTC. Its protein product is CAGSGTSGGAGYDEQFF.

This chain joins TRBV10-3 and TRBJ2-2; a possible D gene is TRBD1 (5 bases). The germline V gene encodes CDR1 ENHRY and CDR2 SYGVKD. The length of the CDR3 is 15 residues. Trimming pared 2 bases from V and 5 bases from J, leaving 12 bases between. The CDR3, as DNA: TGTGCCATCAGTGAGCAAGCAGGGTTTACCGGGGAGCTGTTTTTT. Its translation is CAISEQAGFTGELFF.

This clone was observed a few times. The J gene is TRBJ2-1, the V gene TRBV19, with D hard to call. The CDR3 covers 12 residues. Germline V gene lookup returns CDR1 LNHDA and CDR2 SQIVND (reference sequence). V lost 6 bases, J lost 8 bases, and 11 bases lay in between. The CDR3 nucleotides read TGTGCCAGTAGCCGTCTACCGCATGAGCAGTTCTTC. It codes for CASSRLPHEQFF.

In its sample, this clone was seen a few times. This chain connects TRBV7-2 to TRBJ2-7, with D unresolved. Germline assignment: CDR1 SGHTA and CDR2 FQGNSA. V lost 1 base and J 2 bases, leaving 9 bases between the germline ends. The CDR3 runs to 14 residues. The CDR3 DNA follows: TGTGCCAGCAGCTTAGATCACTACACCTACGAGCAGTACTTC. It yields the protein CASSLDHYTYEQYF.

The CDR3, as DNA: TGTGCCAGCAGTTACTCTGCAGGGGGCTTTTACGAGCAGTACTTC. It yields the protein CASSYSAGGFYEQYF. The V call is TRBV6-5, the J call TRBJ2-7; TRBD1 agrees at 8 bases. The CDR3 is 15 amino acids. Germline CDR1 MNHEY, CDR2 SVGAGI. V shed 0 bases, J shed 4 bases, and the junction held 5 bases outside the gene matches.

The sample holds a few counts of this clone. The chain couples TRBV28 to TRBJ2-2, with unresolved D. Germline V gives CDR1 MDHEN, CDR2 SYDVKM. Trimming stripped 7 bases from V and 6 bases from J, with 6 bases between. The CDR3 consists of 11 residues. CDR3 nucleotides: TGTGCCAGCATTCTCGCCGGGGAGCTGTTTTTT. The encoded protein is CASILAGELFF.

The chain employs TRBV12-5 and TRBJ2-2, with 7 nucleotides matching TRBD2. From germline, CDR1 is LGHNT and CDR2 FRNRAP. The CDR3 is made up of 15 amino acids. Trimming removed 1 base from V and 5 bases from J; junction bases left unmatched: 4. The DNA for the CDR3 is TGTGCTAGTGGTTTGGCCGGGGGGTCTACCGGGGAGCTGTTTTTT. Amino acids: CASGLAGGSTGELFF.

V usage is TRBV6-5 and J usage is TRBJ1-1; no definite D call. The CDR3 covers 12 residues. Germline CDR1 and CDR2: MNHEY and SVGAGI. V was clipped by 6 bases and J by 7 bases, with 12 bases between them. CDR3 amino acids: CASSALNGEAFF. The DNA for the CDR3 is TGTGCCAGCAGCGCTCTAAACGGTGAAGCTTTCTTT.

In this sample, this clone turned up a few times. The rearrangement uses TRBV4-2 and TRBJ2-5; 10 bases match TRBD2. V gave up 0 bases and J gave up 4 bases; unmatched junction bases: 8. This CDR3 is 17 amino acids long. Per germline, CDR1 LGHNA and CDR2 YNFKEQ. DNA of the CDR3: TGTGCCAGCAGCCAAGATCCAGCGGGGGGGTTGTTAGAGACCCAGTACTTC. It is translated as CASSQDPAGGLLETQYF.

The chain recombines TRBV18 with TRBJ2-5, with D unresolved. The length of the CDR3 is 13 residues. The germline V gene has CDR1 KGHSH and CDR2 LQKENI. Trimming removed 3 bases at V and 4 bases at J, with 9 bases between. The CDR3 DNA is TGTGCCAGCTCACCGTCTTGGGCAGAGACCCAGTACTTC. Protein product: CASSPSWAETQYF. Full variable domain (rest looked up from reference TRBV18 and TRBJ2-5): NAGVMQNPRHLVRRRGQEARLRCSPMKGHSHVYWYRQLPEEGLKFMVYLQKENIIDESGMPKERFSAEFPKEGPSILRIQQVVRGDSAAYFCASSPSWAETQYFGPGTRLLVL.

The chain carries TRBV5-6 and TRBJ2-5, with TRBD1 matching over 7 bases. With the DNA end fitting TRBJ2-7 better, the J assignment may be wrong. The CDR3 sequence is 14 residues long. The germline gives CDR1 SGHDT, CDR2 YYEEEE. The CDR3 reads CASSGTERSYEQYF. CDR3 nucleotide sequence: TGTGCCAGCAGCGGGACAGAGCGGAGCTACGAGCAGTACTTC.

This clone came up a few times. The chain carries TRBV6-5 and TRBJ1-2; TRBD1 agrees at 8 bases. Per the germline V gene, CDR1 is MNHEY and CDR2 is SVGAGI. The CDR3 consists of 14 residues. Losses at the gene ends were 10 bases for V and 5 bases for J; bases not matched to a gene: 12. In DNA, the CDR3 is TGTGCCACATTAAGAGCAGGGGGCGCGTATGGCTACACCTTC. Residues: CATLRAGGAYGYTF.

This clone occurred a few times. V is TRBV6-6 and J is TRBJ1-5; the D gene is possibly TRBD1 (6 bases). Germline loops: CDR1 MNHNY, CDR2 SVGAGI (reference sequence). CDR3 size: 12 residues. With 7 bases removed from V and 4 bases from J, the gap between germline ends came to 8 bases. In nucleotides, the CDR3 is TGTGCCAGCAAGGGGGAGAATCAGCCCCAGCATTTT. This encodes CASKGENQPQHF.

The sample holds a few counts of this clone. The V gene is TRBV14, the J gene TRBJ2-4; TRBD1 agrees at 7 bases. The V and J ends lost 4 bases and 4 bases, in that order; junction bases with no gene match: 1. The length of the CDR3 is 13 residues. The germline V gene encodes CDR1 SGHDN and CDR2 FVKESK. The DNA of the CDR3 is TGTGCCAGCAGCCGGGACAGAAAAAACATTCAGTACTTC. Encoded protein: CASSRDRKNIQYF.

This clone was found a few times. The chain has TRBV7-8 and TRBJ2-5; 10 bases agree with TRBD2. Germline CDR1 is SGHVS and CDR2 is FQNEAQ. J was trimmed by 2 bases and V by 1 base; bases with no gene match: 4. The CDR3 sequence is 16 residues long. CDR3 sequence (DNA): TGTGCCAGCAGCTTAGAGGTAGCGGGGGGACAAGAGACCCAGTACTTC. It codes for CASSLEVAGGQETQYF. The full variable domain, its missing parts supplied by reference TRBV7-8 and TRBJ2-5, is GAGVSQSPRYKVAKRGQDVALRCDPISGHVSLFWYQQALGQGPEFLTYFQNEAQLDKSGLPSDRFFAERPEGSVSTLKIQRTQQEDSAVYLCASSLEVAGGQETQYFGPGTRLLVL.